This T cell receptor beta chain was retrieved from a study of blood T cell repertoires in COVID-19. Study-wide context: Researchers got acute and convalescent COVID-19 samples from the United States, Italy and Spain. PBMCs, B-cell-depleted T cells, or T cells provided the cDNA or gDNA that made up the material.

This clone has more than one count but fewer than ten. The method was immunoSEQ multiplex PCR; TCRdb's version includes in-frame clones alone and lacks a portion of them. The profile covers 400,000 or so clones, with more than 85% appearing a single time and around 3% taken by the ten largest. The CDR3 contains 13 residues. Germline V gene data show CDR1 as SGHNT and CDR2 as YYREEE (reference sequence). V was clipped by 0 bases and J by 10 bases, with 14 bases between them. The sample taken for sequencing was peripheral blood. The receptor was isolated from a human donor in a cohort sampled during active COVID-19. The V call is TRBV5-4, the J call TRBJ2-7; tentative D call: TRBD2 (6 bases). CDR3 sequence: CASSLDRGTEQYF. DNA for the CDR3: TGTGCCAGCAGCTTGGATCGGGGGACGGAACAGTACTTC. Using reference TRBV5-4 and TRBJ2-7 for the parts outside the CDR3, the full variable domain is ETGVTQSPTHLIKTRGQQVTLRCSSQSGHNTVSWYQQALGQGPQFIFQYYREEENGRGNFPPRFSGLQFPNYSSELNVNALELDDSALYLCASSLDRGTEQYFGPGTRLTVT.